This T cell receptor beta chain was captured by sequencing in a study of shared clonotypes between healthy human individuals. Overall study results and limits: Although depth was large, rarefaction showed that sequencing of the sorted subsets was incomplete. Some naive CD4 clonotypes, roughly 5%, turned up in common across four donors. Memory subsets generally showed lower estimated richness than naive subsets.

This was a deep-level run. Profiled with immunoSEQ multiplex PCR; TCRdb holds only in-frame clones, not every one. Here the sample spans around 2,100,000 clones, about 95% being singletons. Cells designated naive CD8 were CD45RO-negative and were positively selected for CCR7, with terminally differentiated effector memory CD45RA+ cells excluded. Concerning this clone: Its antigen is not known.

Sample: naive CD8+ T cells sorted from blood. The sequence was obtained from a man aged 18-30 years in good health.

CDR3 amino acids: CASSLVRPTANTEAFF. The DNA for the CDR3 is TGTGCCAGCAGCTTAGTACGTCCGACAGCGAACACTGAAGCTTTCTTT. This sequence joins TRBV13 and TRBJ1-1, with a weak D call TRBD1 (5 bases). There are 16 residues in the CDR3. Germline CDR1 is PRHDT and CDR2 is FYEKMQ (reference sequence). V lost 1 base and J lost 1, with 13 bases in between.